This TCR beta chain came from a study of blood T cell repertoires in COVID-19 (TCRdb year 2020). Concerning the study at large: The collaborator samples originated in the United States, Italy and Spain and spanned the acute and convalescent phases of COVID-19. The material from the prospective study consisted of cDNA or gDNA derived from T cells, B-cell-depleted T cells, or PBMCs. Deeply sampled blood TCRbeta repertoires from subjects exposed to, actively infected with, or recovered from COVID-19 were included in the dataset. The repertoires were released in a freely available public database intended as a resource for research on the immune response to SARS-CoV-2. Samples came from the ongoing ImmuneRACE study (first 160 participants) plus 1,254 subjects from 6 global collaborators. The sample metadata nearly always contained a de-identified subject ID, COVID-19 status, age in years and sex. Where HLA class I and class II types were available, the types were taken from metadata supplied by the sample provider, not from assay-based typing.

Collaborating institutions collected whole blood in K2EDTA tubes following their own protocols. Collaborator samples were shipped for TCRbeta analysis as frozen whole blood, isolated PBMCs, or DNA extracted from either sample type. CDR1 MGHRA and CDR2 YSYEKL are derived from the germline V gene. The CDR3 goes from the cysteine to the phenylalanine over 15 residues. Only CDR3 DNA is held: 45 bases, read in frame from base 1. V trim: 1 base; J trim: 1 base; unmatched bases: 2. Overall results and qualifications from the work: How much clinical and demographic metadata was included differed by source and by participant, and the metadata was provided uncurated.

The immunoSEQ Assay, a bias-controlled multiplex PCR, was used to amplify TCRbeta CDR3 regions from genomic DNA. In the authors' own workflow: The number of nucleated cells in each sample was estimated by amplification of reference gene primers within the assay. Sequence reads were collapsed and filtered to measure the absolute abundance of every unique TCRbeta CDR3 rearrangement. Productive Simpson clonality was computed per sample as the square root of Simpson's diversity index over productive rearrangements. TCRdb took this table from immuneACCESS and kept in-frame rearrangements with V and J called. Such tables lack part of the clones; where checked against another copy, unresolved V genes explain under half of the gap, and the rest is unexplained. The DNA was the basis for D and trimming; V, J and clone size are from that table. The sample table shows 27,000 or so clones, and about 86% are seen once. The ten top clones hold around a quarter of the sample.

Details on this clone: It has no known antigen specificity. Nothing much larger sits one base from this clone, and base qualities are not available.

Input material: peripheral blood. The V gene is TRBV4-1 and the J gene is TRBJ2-5; 8 bases in between match TRBD1. The clonotype comes from a human donor in a cohort sampled during active COVID-19. The CDR3 protein sequence reads: CASSQVQGGQETQYF. The sequenced DNA is TGCGCCAGCAGCCAAGTACAGGGGGGCCAAGAGACCCAGTACTTC.